The 20 T cell receptor beta chains below were found in one sample sequenced in a study of T-cell memory formation after mild COVID-19. TCRdb reprocessed the 5' RACE reads with MiXCR, giving one entry per CDR3 protein. The table has a few hundred thousand distinct CDR3 sequences, around 26% seen once. Sequencing was carried out using PBMCs or a T cell subset sorted from them (not recorded which). The source is an adult woman who had mild COVID-19 (a few samples of this study predate the infection). Cell type and time point are not known.

V and J are TRBV3-1 and TRBJ2-7; 8 bases map to TRBD2. The CDR3 contains 13 residues. V gave up 3 bases and J gave up 3 bases; unmatched junction bases: 1. Germline CDR1 and CDR2: LGHDT and YNNKEL (reference sequence). The CDR3 protein is CASSHGTSYEQYF. DNA for the CDR3: TGTGCCAGCAGCCACGGGACTAGCTACGAGCAGTACTTC.

This clonotype has a handful of counts. The V gene is TRBV6-2 or TRBV6-3, the J gene TRBJ2-7; possibly TRBD1 or TRBD2 for D (5 bases each). The V end lost 0 bases, the J end lost 0 bases, and 12 bases lay between the germline ends. Germline V gene data show CDR1 as MNHEY and CDR2 as SVGEGT. The CDR3 sequence is 16 residues long. For the CDR3, the DNA is TGTGCCAGCAGTTACTCTACGGGGCGTTCCTCCTACGAGCAGTACTTC. Its protein product is CASSYSTGRSSYEQYF.

This clonotype occurred a few times. This chain links TRBV29-1 with TRBJ2-7; a possible D gene is TRBD2 (5 bases). Per the germline V gene, CDR1 is SQVTM and CDR2 is ANQGSEA. V was shortened by 3 bases and J by 5 bases, with 11 bases between the two germline ends. The CDR3 runs to 12 residues. As DNA, the CDR3 is TGCAGCGTTGACTCGACGCGGGACGAGCAGTACTTC. Protein sequence: CSVDSTRDEQYF.

This clonotype was detected only a few times. This chain joins TRBV20-1 and TRBJ2-1; perhaps TRBD2 as D (5 bases). Trimming cost V 5 bases and J 0 bases, with 14 bases left between them. The germline gives CDR1 DFQATT, CDR2 SNEGSKA (reference sequence). The CDR3 spans 15 residues. Here the CDR3 reads CSAGVRVSSYNEQFF. In nucleotides, the CDR3 is TGCAGTGCTGGGGTGCGGGTGAGCTCCTACAATGAGCAGTTCTTC.

At least ten counts were recorded for this clonotype. V is TRBV7-3 and J is TRBJ1-1; weak D call: TRBD1 (5 bases). This CDR3 contains 14 residues. V was pared by 5 bases and J by 2 bases, with 12 bases between. The germline V gene encodes CDR1 SGHTA and CDR2 FQGTGA. The CDR3 reads CASSPGRANTEAFF. The DNA for the CDR3 is TGTGCCAGCAGCCCGGGACGAGCCAACACTGAAGCTTTCTTT.

This clonotype showed up just a few times. The genes are TRBV7-8 and TRBJ1-5, with 12 bases identical to TRBD1. The germline CDR1 and CDR2 sequences are SGHVS and FQNEAQ. V lost 2 bases and J lost 4; bases outside the gene matches: 3. The CDR3 loop spans 16 amino acids. The CDR3 spells CASSLMGQGANQPQHF. The DNA for the CDR3 is TGTGCCAGCAGCTTAATGGGACAGGGGGCGAATCAGCCCCAGCATTTT.

V gene TRBV5-5 combines with J gene TRBJ2-7; 8 bases are a match to TRBD2. After removal of 2 bases from V and 7 bases from J, the junction contained 14 bases not matched to a gene. The length of the CDR3 is 16 residues. From germline, CDR1 is SGHKS and CDR2 YYEKEE (reference sequence). The CDR3 nucleotides read TGTGCCAGCAGCTTCTTTAGCGGGGCTGGCCTTGGGGAGCAGTACTTC. Its protein is CASSFFSGAGLGEQYF.

This clonotype was recorded a few times. The chain couples TRBV12-3 or TRBV12-4 to TRBJ2-7; TRBD1 might be the D (5 bases). V was clipped by 2 bases and J by 5 bases, with 13 bases between them. This CDR3 comprises 14 residues. CDR3 in DNA: TGTGCCAGCAGTTTACCGACAGTACGGGACGAGCAGTACTTC. Its protein is CASSLPTVRDEQYF.

There are many counts of this clonotype. The chain joins TRBV5-1 to TRBJ2-1; 10 positions match TRBD1. Germline V gene data show CDR1 as SGHRS and CDR2 as YFSETQ. V shed 3 bases and J 0 bases; nucleotides not matched to a gene: 0. This CDR3 has 15 residues. The CDR3 reads CASSWTGGSYNEQFF. In DNA form, the CDR3 reads TGCGCCAGCAGCTGGACAGGGGGCTCCTACAATGAGCAGTTCTTC.

This clonotype was observed a few times. The chain links TRBV2 to TRBJ1-6, with D perhaps TRBD1 (6 bases). The length of the CDR3 is 15 residues. V dropped 8 bases and J dropped 2 bases, with 13 bases sitting between them. CDR1 is SNHLY and CDR2 is FYNNEI in the germline V gene. The DNA of the CDR3 is TGTGCCAGCGCTCTACAGGGACCCTATAATTCACCCCTCCACTTT. It encodes CASALQGPYNSPLHF.

In its sample, this clonotype was seen a few times. CDR3 nucleotides: TGTGCCAGCAGCATCGGGCCCGGGGCTGGAAACACCATATATTTT. Protein: CASSIGPGAGNTIYF. V and J are TRBV5-6 and TRBJ1-3; D remains unclear. The CDR3 has 15 amino acids. Germline V CDR1 and CDR2: SGHDT, YYEEEE. V shed 4 bases and J shed 2 bases, with 13 bases lying between them.

This clonotype appeared a few times. The V call is TRBV24-1, the J call TRBJ2-5; TRBD2 agrees at 9 bases. This CDR3 is 16 amino acids long. Trimming took 2 bases from V and 4 from J; bases not matched to a gene: 7. The germline V gene encodes CDR1 KGHDR and CDR2 SFDVKD. CDR3 in DNA: TGTGCCACCAGTGATTGGCGGGAGGGCCGCAGAGAGACCCAGTACTTC. Translating gives CATSDWREGRRETQYF.

This chain uses TRBV29-1 with TRBJ1-2; D unresolved. The germline V and J ends were trimmed by 3 bases and 4 bases, with 6 bases remaining between them. The germline CDR1 and CDR2 sequences are SQVTM and ANQGSEA. The length of the CDR3 is 11 residues. The CDR3 DNA is TGCAGCGTTGAGACATCCTATGGCTACACCTTC. This sequence encodes CSVETSYGYTF.

This chain joins TRBV3-1 and TRBJ2-3, with D uncertain. This CDR3 has 14 amino acids. Looked up from germline, CDR1 is LGHDT and CDR2 is YNNKEL (reference sequence). Trimming took off 4 bases at V and 5 bases at J, with 13 bases between the two ends. The CDR3, as DNA: TGTGCCAGCAGCCTGGGCTCGAGGAAAGATACGCAGTATTTT. Amino acids: CASSLGSRKDTQYF.

This clonotype was counted between two and nine times. The gene calls are TRBV20-1 and TRBJ1-2, with 7 nucleotides matching TRBD1. Trimming took 2 bases from V and 4 from J; bases not matched to a gene: 4. The length of the CDR3 is 13 residues. Germline CDR1 and CDR2: DFQATT and SNEGSKA (reference sequence). The CDR3 bases are TGCAGTGCTAGAACAGGGGTGGCCTATGGCTACACCTTC. Translating it yields CSARTGVAYGYTF.

The count of this clonotype is one. J is TRBJ2-3 and V is TRBV4-3; no definite D call. CDR1 LGHNA and CDR2 YSLEER come from the germline V gene. This CDR3 has 16 amino acids. V dropped 0 bases and J dropped 4 bases, with 14 bases sitting between them. CDR3 amino acids: CASSQDPATRADTQYF. The CDR3 coding sequence is TGCGCCAGCAGCCAAGATCCGGCTACCCGGGCAGATACGCAGTATTTT.

The chain links TRBV6-5 to TRBJ2-7; 7 bases map to TRBD1. The CDR3 extends over 15 amino acids. Germline assignment: CDR1 MNHEY and CDR2 SVGAGI. Losses at the gene ends were 2 bases for V and 0 bases for J; bases not matched to a gene: 4. The CDR3 here is CASSYDGTVSYEQYF. Written as DNA, the CDR3 is TGTGCCAGCAGTTACGACGGGACAGTCTCCTACGAGCAGTACTTC.

This clonotype turned up a few times. J is TRBJ2-7 and V is TRBV7-9, with TRBD2 matching over 9 bases. Germline CDR1 SEHNR, CDR2 FQNEAQ (reference sequence). The CDR3 has 13 residues. J was trimmed by 3 bases and V by 5 bases; bases with no gene match: 2. The CDR3 bases are TGTGCCAGCAGCGGAGCGGGAGGCTACGAGCAGTACTTC. Its translation is CASSGAGGYEQYF.

This clonotype appeared a few times. This chain links TRBV28 with TRBJ2-7; 9 positions match TRBD2. Trimming cost V 6 bases and J 2 bases; bases outside gene matches: 8. This CDR3 contains 15 residues. CDR1 and CDR2 (germline): MDHEN, SYDVKM. CDR3: CASRIYSGRAYEQYF. CDR3 nucleotide sequence: TGTGCCAGCAGGATTTATAGCGGGAGAGCCTACGAGCAGTACTTC.

This clonotype was seen a few times. CDR3 DNA: TGTGCCAGCAGCCCCCTCGGAGGAGCGGGAGGCCCGGGGGGCACAGATACGCAGTATTTT. It yields the protein CASSPLGGAGGPGGTDTQYF. The chain joins TRBV3-1 to TRBJ2-3; 9 bases line up with TRBD2. J lost 1 base, V lost 4 bases, and 18 bases had no gene match. Germline lookup yields CDR1 LGHDT and CDR2 YNNKEL (reference sequence). The CDR3 covers 20 residues.